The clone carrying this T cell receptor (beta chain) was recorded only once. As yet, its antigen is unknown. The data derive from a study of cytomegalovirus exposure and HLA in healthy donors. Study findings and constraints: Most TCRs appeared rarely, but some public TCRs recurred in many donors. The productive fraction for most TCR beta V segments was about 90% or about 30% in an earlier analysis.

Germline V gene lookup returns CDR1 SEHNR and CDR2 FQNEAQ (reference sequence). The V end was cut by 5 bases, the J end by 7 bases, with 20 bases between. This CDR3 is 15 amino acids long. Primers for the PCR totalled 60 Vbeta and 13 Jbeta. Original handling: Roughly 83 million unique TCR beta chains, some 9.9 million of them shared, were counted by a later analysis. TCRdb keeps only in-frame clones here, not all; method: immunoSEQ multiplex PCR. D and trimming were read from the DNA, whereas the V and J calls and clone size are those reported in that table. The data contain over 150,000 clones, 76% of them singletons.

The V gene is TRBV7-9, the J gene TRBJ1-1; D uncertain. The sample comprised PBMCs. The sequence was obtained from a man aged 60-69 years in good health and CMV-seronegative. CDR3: CASSHHTGSHGEAFF. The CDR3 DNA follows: TGTGCCAGCAGCCACCACACGGGTTCTCACGGTGAAGCTTTCTTT. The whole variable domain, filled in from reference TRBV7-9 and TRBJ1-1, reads DTGVSQNPRHKITKRGQNVTFRCDPISEHNRLYWYRQTLGQGPEFLTYFQNEAQLEKSRLLSDRFSAERPKGSFSTLEIQRTEQGDSAMYLCASSHHTGSHGEAFFGQGTRLTVV.